Shown below are 19 T cell receptor beta chains from a single sample sequenced in a study of kidney transplant recipient with SARS-CoV-2 infection. TCRdb passed the reads through MiXCR, listing each CDR3 protein once. The data hold fewer than 250,000 distinct CDR3 sequences, with around 28% observed a single time. The sequenced sample was a blood sample, obtained at baseline and between days 110 and 120 from a kidney transplant recipient. The receptors here all came from a male patient in his thirties who had COVID-19 and was a kidney transplant recipient. The T cells may partly be graft donor cells.

This clonotype was seen more than once but under ten times. V usage is TRBV4-2 and J usage is TRBJ2-1, with D perhaps matching TRBD1 (5 bases). Deletions cut 4 bases from V and 8 bases from J, with 15 bases between. Germline values: CDR1 LGHNA, CDR2 YNFKEQ. The CDR3 is 14 residues long. The CDR3 region is CASSPNNQGHEQFF. CDR3 DNA sequence: TGTGCCAGCAGCCCGAACAACCAGGGCCATGAGCAGTTCTTC.

About this clonotype itself: A read error is likely, as this CDR3 ends without the conserved phenylalanine or tryptophan. J is TRBJ1-2 and V is TRBV7-8; D gene uncertain. From germline, CDR1 is SGHVS and CDR2 FQNEAQ. V was shortened by 5 bases and J by 4 bases, with 20 bases between the two germline ends. This CDR3 comprises 16 residues. The CDR3 nucleotides are TGTGCCAGCAGCCATCAAACATCCCCGAGCCTCTATGGCTACACCTCC. Translating it yields CASSHQTSPSLYGYTS.

With regard to this clonotype: A much larger clonotype is one base distant, so this may be a read error. The rearrangement uses TRBV5-5 and TRBJ1-2; D call uncertain. Germline CDR1 reads SGHKS; CDR2 reads YYEKEE (reference sequence). V dropped 7 bases and J dropped 4 bases, with 23 bases sitting between them. This CDR3 spans 16 amino acids. The CDR3 protein is CASEFVISRKTYGYTF. Here the CDR3 DNA reads TGTGCCAGCGAATTTGTTATCTCGCGAAAGACCTATGGCTACACCTTC.

This clonotype has ten or more counts. The V call is TRBV7-9, the J call TRBJ1-4; no definite D call. Trimming took off 10 bases at V and 8 bases at J, with 17 bases between the two ends. Germline V lookup: CDR1 SEHNR, CDR2 FQNEAQ (reference sequence). The CDR3 is made up of 13 amino acids. For the CDR3, the DNA is TGTGCCACCTCGGTTGTCCGGGAAGAAAAACTGTTTTTT. Translated: CATSVVREEKLFF.

This clonotype was counted many times. The V and J genes are TRBV24-1 and TRBJ2-2, with D uncertain. V dropped 3 bases and J dropped 4 bases, with 8 bases sitting between them. The CDR3 consists of 14 residues. Germline CDR1 and CDR2: KGHDR and SFDVKD. CDR3 bases: TGTGCCACCAGTGATATGGTCCGCACCGGGGAGCTGTTTTTT. Translation gives CATSDMVRTGELFF.

Turning to this clonotype: A junction boundary mismatches the germline segment, possibly from a read error. The chain couples TRBV28 to TRBJ1-2; TRBD1 aligns across 7 bases. This CDR3 is built from 14 residues. The germline CDR1 and CDR2 sequences are MDHEN and SYDVKM. The CDR3, as DNA: TGTGCCAGCAGTCCTGACAGGGCAATCTATGGTTACGCCTTC. Translated: CASSPDRAIYGYAF.

This clonotype came up many times. The chain links TRBV12-3 or TRBV12-4 to TRBJ1-5; D call uncertain. The V gene lost 5 bases and the J gene lost 2 bases, with 16 bases spanning the gap. The CDR3 is 16 amino acids. The CDR3 region has the DNA TGTGCCAGCAGTGGGAGTTGGAGGCCGGGCAATCAGCCCCAGCATTTT. Translating it yields CASSGSWRPGNQPQHF.

Concerning this clonotype itself: A much larger clone lies a single base off, so this may be a read error. This rearrangement joins TRBV7-9 to TRBJ1-4, with 9 bases lining up with TRBD1. The CDR3 contains 16 residues. The germline gives CDR1 SEHNR, CDR2 FQNEAQ (reference sequence). The CDR3 region is CASGLTGTGTREKLFF. CDR3 nucleotide sequence: TGTGCCAGCGGCTTAACCGGGACAGGGACTCGAGAAAAACTGTTTTTT.

This clonotype occurred a few times. This rearrangement joins TRBV20-1 to TRBJ2-5; 7 bases map to TRBD2. The CDR3 loop spans 14 amino acids. The germline gives CDR1 DFQATT, CDR2 SNEGSKA (reference sequence). Trimming cost V 5 bases and J 5 bases; bases outside gene matches: 11. The CDR3 spells CSAGVAGVTETQYF. The CDR3 DNA follows: TGCAGTGCTGGGGTAGCGGGCGTGACGGAGACCCAGTACTTC.

The V and J genes are TRBV25-1 and TRBJ2-1, with D maybe TRBD2 (5 bases). V was clipped by 2 bases and J by 0 bases, with 11 bases between them. This CDR3 has 16 amino acids. In germline, CDR1 is MGHDK, CDR2 SYGVNS. CDR3 sequence reads: CASSEQVGSSYNEQFF. The DNA of the CDR3 is TGTGCCAGCAGTGAACAGGTGGGGAGCTCCTACAATGAGCAGTTCTTC.

This clonotype was detected once. This may come from a read error, since a much larger clone is one base off. The chain is built from TRBV3-1 and TRBJ2-7, with a possible D match to TRBD2 (6 bases). Near its end, the DNA agrees better with TRBJ2-5, so the J call may be wrong. The CDR3 covers 17 residues. Germline-derived CDR1 and CDR2 are LGHDT and YNNKEL (reference sequence). The CDR3 region is CACSGHAPISFSETQYF. As DNA, the CDR3 is TGTGCCTGCAGCGGGCATGCTCCCATTTCTTTCTCTGAGACCCAGTACTTC.

Comment on this clonotype: A clone one base away is much larger, so this may be a read error. The chain joins TRBV30 to TRBJ2-2; D remains ambiguous. The CDR3 extends over 14 amino acids. With 0 bases removed from V and 2 bases from J, the gap between germline ends came to 7 bases. CDR1 GTSNPN and CDR2 SVGIG come from the germline V gene (reference sequence). This CDR3 is CAWSVGSNTGELFF. CDR3 nucleotides: TGTGCCTGGAGTGTAGGCAGCAACACCGGGGAGCTGTTTTTT.

This clonotype showed up just a few times. The chain links TRBV5-1 to TRBJ2-1, with 15 bases aligning to TRBD2. The CDR3 is 19 amino acids. Trimming removed 4 bases from V and 7 bases from J; junction bases left unmatched: 15. Germline V gene data show CDR1 as SGHRS and CDR2 as YFSETQ. CDR3 in DNA: TGCGCCAGCAGCCTTAGGACTAGCGGGAGGGTCCTAGAGGGGAATGAGCAGTTCTTC. Translation gives CASSLRTSGRVLEGNEQFF.

A word on this clonotype: A much larger clone differs by one base, so this may be a read error. V and J are TRBV28 and TRBJ2-7; possibly TRBD2 for D (6 bases). CDR1 is MDHEN and CDR2 is SYDVKM in the germline V gene. The CDR3 covers 15 residues. The ends were cut back, 8 bases at V and 3 bases at J, with 20 bases in the middle. CDR3 nucleotide sequence: TGTGCCAGCGGCCCACTCCGGGGAGGAGTCTACGAGCAGTACTTC. Translation gives CASGPLRGGVYEQYF.

With respect to this clonotype: A much bigger clone sits one base away, suggesting this may be a read error. The V gene is TRBV3-1, the J gene TRBJ1-2, with D unclear. Looked up from germline, CDR1 is LGHDT and CDR2 is YNNKEL (reference sequence). This CDR3 spans 17 amino acids. The ends were cut back, 4 bases at V and 4 bases at J, with 22 bases in the middle. As DNA, the CDR3 is TGTGCCAGCAGCCCAAGAAGCACCCTTCGAAAGATCTATGGCTACACCTTC. Translated: CASSPRSTLRKIYGYTF.

This clonotype has ten or more counts. The genes are TRBV5-5 and TRBJ2-1, with D possibly matching TRBD2 (6 bases). The V end lost 4 bases, the J end lost 2 bases, and 13 bases lay between the germline ends. Germline V gene lookup returns CDR1 SGHKS and CDR2 YYEKEE (reference sequence). This CDR3 is 15 amino acids long. In DNA form, the CDR3 reads TGTGCCAGCAGCGGGGGACTCTCACCCTACAATGAGCAGTTCTTC. This translates into CASSGGLSPYNEQFF.

This clonotype was observed a handful of times. The chain has TRBV6-5 and TRBJ2-3, with 12 bases lining up with TRBD2. CDR1 and CDR2 (germline): MNHEY, SVGAGI. This CDR3 comprises 16 residues. V trimming: 5 bases; J trimming: 4 bases; junction bases outside the gene matches: 7. The CDR3 nucleotides are TGTGCCAGCAGTGCCTCGCTAGCGGGAGGGGCAGATACGCAGTATTTT. Its protein product is CASSASLAGGADTQYF.

As for this clonotype: With a much larger clone just one base away, this may be a read error. This sequence joins TRBV6-5 and TRBJ2-7; D is ambiguous. The CDR3 is 13 amino acids. Germline V gene sequence: CDR1 MNHEY, CDR2 SVGAGI. V lost 4 bases, J lost 4 bases, and 11 bases lay in between. The CDR3 sequence: CASSLTGRYEQYF. The CDR3 bases are TGTGCCAGCAGTTTAACGGGCCGGTACGAGCAGTACTTC.

This clonotype was counted at least ten times. The chain recombines TRBV10-3 with TRBJ1-4; D ambiguous. V was clipped by 0 bases and J by 5 bases, with 7 bases between them. This CDR3 spans 14 amino acids. The V gene's germline CDR1 is ENHRY and CDR2 SYGVKD. This CDR3 reads CAISESKLNEKLFF. The CDR3 DNA sequence: TGTGCCATCAGTGAGTCGAAGCTGAATGAAAAACTGTTTTTT.